Below, 14 T cell receptor beta chains from the same sample are listed, as sequenced in a study of cytomegalovirus exposure and HLA in healthy donors. The PCR contained 60 Vbeta and 13 Jbeta primers. TCRdb's table, derived via immunoSEQ multiplex PCR, lists solely in-frame clones and lacks some. The sample contains 130,000 to 150,000 clones, over 60% of which appear only once. The sequenced material came from PBMCs. These receptors were obtained from a man aged 40-49 years in good health and CMV-seropositive.

The rearrangement links TRBV5-6 to TRBJ1-2; no clear D gene. The CDR3 runs to 13 residues. V dropped 0 bases and J dropped 8 bases, with 11 bases sitting between them. CDR1 and CDR2 from the germline V gene are SGHDT and YYEEEE. The CDR3 reads CASSLGGVGGYTF. Here the CDR3 DNA reads TGTGCCAGCAGCTTGGGGGGAGTTGGGGGCTACACCTTC.

The chain has TRBV11-2 and TRBJ1-2, with D uncertain. V shed 1 base and J shed 0 bases, with 3 bases lying between them. CDR1 and CDR2 from the germline V gene are SGHAT and FQNNGV. This CDR3 comprises 13 residues. In DNA, the CDR3 is TGTGCCAGCAGCTTAGGAGCTAACTATGGCTACACCTTC. Residues: CASSLGANYGYTF.

The chain combines TRBV9 with TRBJ2-2; 8 positions match TRBD1. The V and J ends lost 4 bases and 1 base, in that order; junction bases with no gene match: 6. There are 16 residues in the CDR3. CDR1 and CDR2 (germline): SGDLS, YYNGEE. The CDR3 region has the DNA TGTGCCAGCAGCATCTCCGGGACAGGGAACACCGGGGAGCTGTTTTTT. Its protein product is CASSISGTGNTGELFF.

This chain joins TRBV27 and TRBJ1-2, with 8 bases matching TRBD1. The V segment lost 4 bases and the J segment 5 bases; nucleotides outside the gene matches: 9. This CDR3 contains 15 residues. Germline CDR1 is MNHEY and CDR2 is SMNVEV (reference sequence). The DNA of the CDR3 is TGTGCCAGCAGTTCCCCCGGACAGGGAATGTATGGCTACACCTTC. Amino acid sequence: CASSSPGQGMYGYTF.

This clone was seen a few times. V and J are TRBV5-1 and TRBJ2-3; 9 nucleotides align to TRBD2. The CDR3 runs to 18 residues. V shed 0 bases and J 6 bases; nucleotides not matched to a gene: 14. CDR1 is SGHRS, CDR2 YFSETQ, per germline. CDR3 coding DNA: TGCGCCAGCAGCTTGGGAGGGGGACTAGCTCTACTGATGGATACGCAGTATTTT. It translates to CASSLGGGLALLMDTQYF.

This chain uses TRBV29-1 with TRBJ2-7; TRBD1 matches at 7 bases. After removal of 6 bases from V and 2 bases from J, the junction contained 7 bases not matched to a gene. CDR1 is SQVTM, CDR2 ANQGSEA, per germline. The CDR3 totals 13 residues. CDR3 sequence reads: CSVRDSPTYEQYF. DNA for the CDR3: TGCAGCGTGAGGGACAGTCCGACCTACGAGCAGTACTTC.

The rearrangement links TRBV7-2 to TRBJ2-7, with 10 nucleotides matching TRBD2. The CDR3 totals 16 residues. The V gene end was trimmed by 5 bases and the J gene end by 2 bases; junction bases not matched to a gene: 9. Per the germline V gene, CDR1 is SGHTA and CDR2 is FQGNSA. CDR3 loop: CASSAGGSGRTYEQYF. The CDR3 region has the DNA TGTGCCAGCAGCGCCGGGGGTAGCGGGAGGACCTACGAGCAGTACTTC.

In regard to this clone: The CDR3 end shows no conserved phenylalanine or tryptophan, and so a read error is likely. The chain recombines TRBV18 with TRBJ1-1; D is ambiguous. The CDR3 is made up of 13 amino acids. Trimming left V 2 bases short and J 6 bases short, with 10 bases between. Germline values: CDR1 KGHSH, CDR2 LQKENI. The CDR3 region is CASSPGQVSEAFV. CDR3 sequence (DNA): TGTGCCAGCTCACCAGGGCAGGTCTCTGAAGCTTTCGTT.

The CDR3 protein is CAWIRSYNEQFF. In DNA, the CDR3 is TGTGCCTGGATCCGTTCCTACAATGAGCAGTTCTTC. The rearrangement links TRBV30 to TRBJ2-1; no reliable D call. V lost 4 bases, J lost 1 base, and 5 bases lay in between. The germline CDR1 and CDR2 sequences are GTSNPN and SVGIG (reference sequence). The CDR3 loop spans 12 amino acids.

The J gene is TRBJ1-1, the V gene TRBV10-3, with 9 bases matching TRBD1. Germline assignment: CDR1 ENHRY and CDR2 SYGVKD. V gave up 4 bases and J gave up 4 bases; unmatched junction bases: 7. The CDR3 contains 15 residues. CDR3 sequence (DNA): TGTGCCATCAGTGTAGACAGGGGGGATATCACTGAAGCTTTCTTT. It encodes CAISVDRGDITEAFF.

This sequence joins TRBV19 and TRBJ2-5, with D maybe TRBD1 (6 bases). Germline V CDR1 and CDR2: LNHDA, SQIVND (reference sequence). The CDR3 length is 16 residues. The V and J ends lost 3 bases and 7 bases respectively, with 21 bases between them. DNA for the CDR3: TGTGCCAGTAGTATTCGGGCTGGGACAAGTATGGGGACCCAGTACTTC. The encoded protein is CASSIRAGTSMGTQYF.

In this sample, this clone turned up once. The chain combines TRBV19 with TRBJ1-1; D remains ambiguous. The CDR3 contains 15 residues. V dropped 10 bases and J dropped 7 bases, with 25 bases sitting between them. Germline lookup yields CDR1 LNHDA and CDR2 SQIVND (reference sequence). The chain's CDR3 is CATCQLAGGSIEAFF. As DNA, the CDR3 is TGTGCCACCTGTCAACTAGCTGGAGGCAGTATTGAAGCTTTCTTT.

J is TRBJ2-3 and V is TRBV28; D may be TRBD2 (7 bases). CDR3 length: 15 amino acids. Germline V gene data show CDR1 as MDHEN and CDR2 as SYDVKM. V was shortened by 3 bases and J by 4 bases, with 14 bases between the two germline ends. CDR3 coding DNA: TGTGCCAGCAGTTTTAGGGGGGGGCCATCAGATACGCAGTATTTT. It codes for CASSFRGGPSDTQYF.

This rearrangement joins TRBV29-1 to TRBJ2-5; 10 bases agree with TRBD2. CDR1 is SQVTM, CDR2 ANQGSEA, per germline. The CDR3 consists of 13 residues. Germline trimming cut 6 bases from V and 5 bases from J; bases unmatched to any gene: 6. CDR3 protein: CSVAGGPGETQYF. In nucleotides, the CDR3 is TGCAGCGTAGCGGGGGGGCCGGGGGAGACCCAGTACTTC. Complete variable domain (other parts from reference TRBV29-1 and TRBJ2-5): SAVISQKPSRDICQRGTSLTIQCQVDSQVTMMFWYRQQPGQSLTLIATANQGSEATYESGFVIDKFPISRPNLTFSTLTVSNMSPEDSSIYLCSVAGGPGETQYFGPGTRLLVL.